One sample yielded the 24 T cell receptor beta chains listed below, sequenced in a study of T cells in localized non-small cell lung cancer (TCRdb year 2020). Libraries were prepared through the immunoSEQ multiplex PCR assay. This immuneACCESS table, as held by TCRdb, lists in-frame sequences with V and J called but not all clones. Of the missing ones, under half trace to an unresolved V gene in checked studies; the others have no known cause. The table for this sample lists approximately 30,000 clones; just under 80% of them were counted only once. About 36% of the sample goes to the ten largest clones. The sequenced sample was peripheral blood, obtained before any cancer treatment. These receptors were collected from a male donor aged 60 or over with stage II squamous cell lung carcinoma.

V is TRBV6-5 and J is TRBJ1-3; no firm D call. The V end lost 6 bases, the J end lost 4 bases, and 16 bases lay between the germline ends. The germline V gene has CDR1 MNHEY and CDR2 SVGAGI. This CDR3 is built from 15 residues. CDR3 amino acids: CASSRTELSGNTIYF. CDR3 coding DNA: TGTGCCAGCAGCCGGACGGAGCTCTCCGGAAACACCATATATTTT.

This sequence joins TRBV11-3 and TRBJ2-3; D is uncertain. Trimming removed 3 bases from V and 0 bases from J, with 16 bases in between. Germline V CDR1 and CDR2: SGHNT, YENEEA. The CDR3 loop spans 17 amino acids. The CDR3: CASSFAQRNPSTDTQYF. Written as DNA, the CDR3 is TGTGCCAGCAGCTTTGCACAACGGAACCCTAGCACAGATACGCAGTATTTT.

The chain combines TRBV21-1 with TRBJ1-1. TRBV21-1 is a listed pseudogene. The CDR3 is 15 residues long. In nucleotides, the CDR3 is TGTGCCAGCAGCAAAGGCAGGGGGGGAGGGACTGAAGCTTTCTTT. It codes for CASSKGRGGGTEAFF.

The V call is TRBV6-5, the J call TRBJ1-3; a possible D gene is TRBD1 (6 bases). Germline V gene lookup returns CDR1 MNHEY and CDR2 SVGAGI. This CDR3 spans 15 amino acids. Deletions cut 5 bases from V and 0 bases from J, with 11 bases between. Here the CDR3 reads CASSQGLFSGNTIYF. Here the CDR3 DNA reads TGTGCCAGCAGTCAGGGGTTGTTCTCTGGAAACACCATATATTTT.

CDR3 residues: CAWSVSRRVNYGYTF. CDR3 bases: TGTGCCTGGAGTGTATCGAGGAGGGTAAACTATGGCTACACCTTC. This sequence joins TRBV30 and TRBJ1-2; D is uncertain. Germline loops: CDR1 GTSNPN, CDR2 SVGIG (reference sequence). V was clipped by 0 bases and J by 2 bases, with 13 bases between them. The CDR3 loop spans 15 amino acids. The entire variable domain, with the rest obtained from reference TRBV30 and TRBJ1-2, is as follows: SQTIHQWPATLVQPVGSPLSLECTVEGTSNPNLYWYRQAAGRGLQLLFYSVGIGQISSEVPQNLSASRPQDRQFILSSKKLLLSDSGFYLCAWSVSRRVNYGYTFGSGTRLTVV.

The chain employs TRBV9 and TRBJ1-1, with D uncertain. V lost 4 bases and J lost 5, with 18 bases in between. This CDR3 is 15 amino acids long. Germline V gene data show CDR1 as SGDLS and CDR2 as YYNGEE. The CDR3 DNA reads as TGTGCCAGCAGCCCCCGGTTGTCCAGAGAGACTGAAGCTTTCTTT. Residues: CASSPRLSRETEAFF.

V is TRBV11-3 and J is TRBJ2-3; D gene uncertain. V shed 1 base and J shed 4 bases, with 3 bases lying between them. CDR1 is SGHNT, CDR2 YENEEA, per germline. There are 12 residues in the CDR3. CDR3 DNA: TGTGCCAGCAGCTTAGCGTCAGATACGCAGTATTTT. Its translation is CASSLASDTQYF.

The chain employs TRBV6-1 and TRBJ2-5, with D possibly matching TRBD1 (6 bases). The CDR3 is 15 amino acids. Looked up from germline, CDR1 is MNHNS and CDR2 is SASEGT. V lost 1 base, J lost 2 bases, and 11 bases lay in between. The CDR3: CASSEDDRKQETQYF. CDR3 nucleotide sequence: TGTGCCAGCAGTGAAGATGACAGGAAACAAGAGACCCAGTACTTC.

As regards this clone: Because the CDR3's place on the DNA is in doubt, the DNA is left out and the CDR3 is given as listed by TCRdb. V gene TRBV28 combines with J gene TRBJ1-2; the table assigns TRBD1, which was not confirmed against the DNA. The CDR3 is made up of 15 amino acids, end residues included. Germline loops: CDR1 MDHEN, CDR2 SYDVKM. CDR3: CASSSSDRANYGYTF.

This chain uses TRBV5-1 with TRBJ2-3, with 7 bases aligning to TRBD1. This CDR3 region has 14 residues. V shed 6 bases and J 2 bases; nucleotides not matched to a gene: 6. Germline V gene sequence: CDR1 SGHRS, CDR2 YFSETQ. The CDR3 sequence: CASTTGQLTDTQYF. The DNA of the CDR3 is TGCGCCAGCACAACGGGACAGCTCACAGATACGCAGTATTTT.

The chain links TRBV5-6 to TRBJ1-4, with 7 bases matching TRBD1. With 2 bases clipped from V and 5 bases from J, the junction kept 12 bases outside the gene matches. The CDR3 is 17 residues long. The germline V gene encodes CDR1 SGHDT and CDR2 YYEEEE. The CDR3 loop reads CASSFDGLGTDNEKLFF. The CDR3 DNA reads as TGTGCCAGCAGCTTTGACGGGTTAGGGACAGACAATGAAAAACTGTTTTTT.

V gene TRBV2 combines with J gene TRBJ2-5; weak D call: TRBD2 (6 bases). This CDR3 is 14 amino acids long. Germline values: CDR1 SNHLY, CDR2 FYNNEI. V was shortened by 10 bases and J by 0 bases, with 15 bases between the two germline ends. The CDR3 DNA is TGTGCCACGAAAACGGGGGTGAACCAAGAGACCCAGTACTTC. It yields the protein CATKTGVNQETQYF.

The chain is built from TRBV7-9 and TRBJ2-7; 7 bases map to TRBD2. This CDR3 region has 14 residues. Trimming cost V 3 bases and J 1 base; bases outside gene matches: 3. The germline V gene has CDR1 SEHNR and CDR2 FQNEAQ (reference sequence). The CDR3 bases are TGTGCCAGCAGCTTCACCGGGGGGTCCTACGAGCAGTACTTC. Translating gives CASSFTGGSYEQYF.

V and J are TRBV27 and TRBJ1-1; D unresolved. Germline assignment: CDR1 MNHEY and CDR2 SMNVEV (reference sequence). The V end was cut by 3 bases, the J end by 7 bases, with 15 bases between. The CDR3 loop spans 14 amino acids. As DNA, the CDR3 is TGTGCCAGCAGTTTTTTGAGGCAAGGGTATGAAGCTTTCTTT. It specifies CASSFLRQGYEAFF.

This chain connects TRBV19 to TRBJ2-7; D possibly matches TRBD1 or TRBD2 (7 bases each). This CDR3 region has 16 residues. The V gene lost 0 bases and the J gene lost 0 bases, with 12 bases spanning the gap. CDR1 LNHDA and CDR2 SQIVND come from the germline V gene (reference sequence). The CDR3 DNA reads as TGTGCCAGTAGTATAGAGGGGGGGGACAGCTCCTACGAGCAGTACTTC. Translating gives CASSIEGGDSSYEQYF.

The chain combines TRBV6-6 with TRBJ1-5; D remains unclear. Trimming stripped 5 bases from V and 0 bases from J, with 11 bases between. The CDR3 totals 15 residues. Per the germline V gene, CDR1 is MNHNY and CDR2 is SVGAGI (reference sequence). The CDR3 sequence: CASSTAEVSNQPQHF. The CDR3 nucleotides are TGTGCCAGCAGTACCGCCGAGGTTAGCAATCAGCCCCAGCATTTT.

The chain employs TRBV19 and TRBJ2-2; TRBD1 matches 10 bases. The germline gives CDR1 LNHDA, CDR2 SQIVND (reference sequence). Trimming removed 6 bases from V and 5 bases from J; junction bases left unmatched: 6. The CDR3 extends over 15 amino acids. The CDR3 loop reads CASSPGTGETGELFF. CDR3 bases: TGTGCCAGTAGCCCCGGGACAGGGGAGACCGGGGAGCTGTTTTTT.

The chain employs TRBV4-2 and TRBJ2-7; 13 bases match TRBD2. Germline-derived CDR1 and CDR2 are LGHNA and YNFKEQ. Losses at the gene ends were 2 bases for V and 1 base for J; bases not matched to a gene: 5. The CDR3 has 17 amino acids. The chain's CDR3 is CASSQTPGLAGSYEQYF. CDR3 DNA: TGTGCCAGCAGCCAAACACCGGGACTAGCGGGGTCCTACGAGCAGTACTTC.

The V gene is TRBV4-2, the J gene TRBJ2-7; tentative D call: TRBD1 (6 bases). CDR1 and CDR2 (germline): LGHNA, YNFKEQ. Deletions cut 3 bases from V and 0 bases from J, with 18 bases between. This CDR3 is built from 17 residues. CDR3 sequence reads: CASSHPSQGTSSYEQYF. The CDR3 bases are TGTGCCAGCAGCCACCCCTCCCAGGGGACCAGCTCCTACGAGCAGTACTTC.

The chain is built from TRBV7-3 and TRBJ1-6; D may be TRBD1 (5 bases). The germline V and J ends were trimmed by 2 bases and 10 bases, with 12 bases remaining between them. Germline V gives CDR1 SGHTA, CDR2 FQGTGA. This CDR3 region has 14 residues. CDR3: CASSLGTSGSPLHF. CDR3 nucleotide sequence: TGTGCCAGCAGCTTAGGGACCTCGGGCTCACCCCTCCACTTT.

This clone was observed a few times. This chain connects TRBV7-2 to TRBJ1-5; D unresolved. Trimming removed 5 bases from V and 8 bases from J, with 13 bases in between. This CDR3 is built from 13 residues. Germline V lookup: CDR1 SGHTA, CDR2 FQGNSA. CDR3 in DNA: TGTGCCAGCAGCCTAATTCTGAGGGAGCCCCAGCATTTT. The encoded protein is CASSLILREPQHF.

The chain joins TRBV5-1 to TRBJ1-2, with D uncertain. The CDR3 spans 13 residues. Germline V CDR1 and CDR2: SGHRS, YFSETQ. Trimming shortened V by 1 base and J by 6 bases, and 10 bases separated the two germline ends. The CDR3 sequence: CASSLLAGDGYTF. CDR3 bases: TGCGCCAGCAGCTTGCTGGCAGGAGATGGCTACACCTTC.

CDR3 residues: CASSYRGLAGYNEQFF. DNA for the CDR3: TGTGCCAGCAGTTACCGGGGACTAGCGGGGTACAATGAGCAGTTCTTC. The rearrangement uses TRBV6-5 and TRBJ2-1, with 13 bases identical to TRBD2. The germline gives CDR1 MNHEY, CDR2 SVGAGI. The CDR3 runs to 16 residues. V trimming: 2 bases; J trimming: 4 bases; junction bases outside the gene matches: 2.

This sequence joins TRBV4-2 and TRBJ2-5, with TRBD2 identical over 13 bases. The junction had 6 bases not matched to a gene; V was cut back by 3 bases and J by 5 bases. The CDR3 runs 16 residues. Per germline, CDR1 LGHNA and CDR2 YNFKEQ. CDR3 in amino acids: CASSQGTSGESETQYF. CDR3 coding DNA: TGTGCCAGCAGCCAGGGGACTAGCGGGGAGAGTGAGACCCAGTACTTC.